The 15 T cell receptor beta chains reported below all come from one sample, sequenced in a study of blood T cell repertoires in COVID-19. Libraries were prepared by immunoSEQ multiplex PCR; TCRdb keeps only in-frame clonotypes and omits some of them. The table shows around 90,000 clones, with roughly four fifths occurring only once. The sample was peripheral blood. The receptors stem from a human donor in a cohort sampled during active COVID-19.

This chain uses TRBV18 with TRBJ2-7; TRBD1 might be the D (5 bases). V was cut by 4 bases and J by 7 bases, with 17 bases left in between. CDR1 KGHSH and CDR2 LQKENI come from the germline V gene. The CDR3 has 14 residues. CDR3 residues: CASSQIRESAEQYF. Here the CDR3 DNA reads TGTGCCAGCTCACAAATCAGGGAATCGGCGGAGCAGTACTTC.

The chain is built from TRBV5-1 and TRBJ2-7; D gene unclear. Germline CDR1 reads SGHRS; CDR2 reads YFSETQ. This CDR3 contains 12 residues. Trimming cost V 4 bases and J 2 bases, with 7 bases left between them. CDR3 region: CASSPGTYEQYF. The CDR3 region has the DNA TGCGCCAGCAGCCCGGGTACCTACGAGCAGTACTTC.

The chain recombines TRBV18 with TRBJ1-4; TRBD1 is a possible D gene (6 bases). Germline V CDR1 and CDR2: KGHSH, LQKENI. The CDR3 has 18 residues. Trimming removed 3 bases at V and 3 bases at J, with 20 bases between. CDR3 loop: CASSPPDSMTGPNEKLFF. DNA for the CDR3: TGTGCCAGCTCACCGCCCGACTCGATGACAGGTCCTAATGAAAAACTGTTTTTT.

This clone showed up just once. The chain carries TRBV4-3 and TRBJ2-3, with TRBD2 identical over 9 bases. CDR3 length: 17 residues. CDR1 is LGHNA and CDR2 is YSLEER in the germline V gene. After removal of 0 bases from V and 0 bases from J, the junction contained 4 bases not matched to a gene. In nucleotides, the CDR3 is TGCGCCAGCAGCCAAGATGGACTAGCGCATAGCACAGATACGCAGTATTTT. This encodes CASSQDGLAHSTDTQYF.

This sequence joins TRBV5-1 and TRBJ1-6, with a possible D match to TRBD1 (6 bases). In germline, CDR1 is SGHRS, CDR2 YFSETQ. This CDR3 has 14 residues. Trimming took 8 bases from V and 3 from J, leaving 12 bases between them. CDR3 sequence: CASWEGVYNSPLHF. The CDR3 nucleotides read TGCGCCAGTTGGGAGGGGGTCTATAATTCACCCCTCCACTTT.

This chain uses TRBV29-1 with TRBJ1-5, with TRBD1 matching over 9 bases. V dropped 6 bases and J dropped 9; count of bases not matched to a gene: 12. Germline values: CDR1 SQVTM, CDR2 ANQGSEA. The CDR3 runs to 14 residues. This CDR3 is CSVADSGQGWPQHF. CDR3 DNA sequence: TGCAGCGTAGCTGATTCGGGACAGGGATGGCCCCAGCATTTT. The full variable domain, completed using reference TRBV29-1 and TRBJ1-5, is SAVISQKPSRDICQRGTSLTIQCQVDSQVTMMFWYRQQPGQSLTLIATANQGSEATYESGFVIDKFPISRPNLTFSTLTVSNMSPEDSSIYLCSVADSGQGWPQHFGDGTRLSIL.

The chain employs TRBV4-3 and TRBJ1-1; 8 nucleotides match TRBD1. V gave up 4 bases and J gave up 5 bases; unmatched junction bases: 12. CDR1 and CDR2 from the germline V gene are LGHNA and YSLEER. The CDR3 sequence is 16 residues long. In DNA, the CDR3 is TGCGCCAGCAGCCTTCAGACAGGGGACGGTACGACTGAAGCTTTCTTT. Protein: CASSLQTGDGTTEAFF.

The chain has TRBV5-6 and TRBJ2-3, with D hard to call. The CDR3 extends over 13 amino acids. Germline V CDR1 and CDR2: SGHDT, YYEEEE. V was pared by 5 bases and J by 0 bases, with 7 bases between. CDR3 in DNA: TGTGCCAGCAGGCTCTATAGCACAGATACGCAGTATTTT. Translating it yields CASRLYSTDTQYF.

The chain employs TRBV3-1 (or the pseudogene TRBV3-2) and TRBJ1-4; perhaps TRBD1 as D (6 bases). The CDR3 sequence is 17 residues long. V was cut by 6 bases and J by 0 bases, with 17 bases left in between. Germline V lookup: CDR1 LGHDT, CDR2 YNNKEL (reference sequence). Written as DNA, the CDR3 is TGTGCCAGCAGACAGGGAAGCCGCTGGGCAACTAATGAAAAACTGTTTTTT. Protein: CASRQGSRWATNEKLFF.

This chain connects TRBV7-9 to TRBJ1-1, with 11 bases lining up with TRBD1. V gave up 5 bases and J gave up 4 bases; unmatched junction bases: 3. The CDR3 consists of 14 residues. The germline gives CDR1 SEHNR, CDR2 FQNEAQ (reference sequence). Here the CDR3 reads CASSPGQGVTEAFF. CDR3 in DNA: TGTGCCAGCAGCCCGGGACAGGGGGTCACTGAAGCTTTCTTT. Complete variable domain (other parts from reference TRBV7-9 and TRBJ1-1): DTGVSQNPRHKITKRGQNVTFRCDPISEHNRLYWYRQTLGQGPEFLTYFQNEAQLEKSRLLSDRFSAERPKGSFSTLEIQRTEQGDSAMYLCASSPGQGVTEAFFGQGTRLTVV.

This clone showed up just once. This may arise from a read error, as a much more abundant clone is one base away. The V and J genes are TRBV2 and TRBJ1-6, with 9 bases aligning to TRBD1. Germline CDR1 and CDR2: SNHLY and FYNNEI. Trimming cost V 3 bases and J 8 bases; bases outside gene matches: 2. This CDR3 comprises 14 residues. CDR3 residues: CASSEGQGYSPLHF. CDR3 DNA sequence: TGTGCCAGCAGTGAGGGACAGGGTTATTCACCCCTCCACTTT.

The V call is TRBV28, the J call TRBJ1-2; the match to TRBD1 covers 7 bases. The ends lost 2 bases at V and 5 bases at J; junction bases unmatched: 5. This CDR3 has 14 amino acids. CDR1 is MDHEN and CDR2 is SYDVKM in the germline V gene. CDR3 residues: CASSLEGAGYGYTF. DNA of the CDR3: TGTGCCAGCAGTTTAGAGGGGGCGGGTTATGGCTACACCTTC.

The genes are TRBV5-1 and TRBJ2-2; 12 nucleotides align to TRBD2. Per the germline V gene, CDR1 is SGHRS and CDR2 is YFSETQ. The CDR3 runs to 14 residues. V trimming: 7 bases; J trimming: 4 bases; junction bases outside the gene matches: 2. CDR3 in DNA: TGCGCCAGCCAGGGACTAGCGGGCACCGGGGAGCTGTTTTTT. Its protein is CASQGLAGTGELFF. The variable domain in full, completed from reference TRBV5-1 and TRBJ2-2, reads KAGVTQTPRYLIKTRGQQVTLSCSPISGHRSVSWYQQTPGQGLQFLFEYFSETQRNKGNFPGRFSGRQFSNSRSEMNVSTLELGDSALYLCASQGLAGTGELFFGEGSRLTVL.

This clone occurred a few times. The CDR3: CASADRDSPLHF. CDR3 DNA: TGTGCCAGCGCGGACAGGGATTCACCCCTCCACTTT. The genes are TRBV11-2 and TRBJ1-6; 8 bases align to TRBD1. With V trimmed by 8 bases and J by 8 bases, 2 bases remained unmatched. CDR1 and CDR2 (germline): SGHAT, FQNNGV. The CDR3 extends over 12 amino acids.

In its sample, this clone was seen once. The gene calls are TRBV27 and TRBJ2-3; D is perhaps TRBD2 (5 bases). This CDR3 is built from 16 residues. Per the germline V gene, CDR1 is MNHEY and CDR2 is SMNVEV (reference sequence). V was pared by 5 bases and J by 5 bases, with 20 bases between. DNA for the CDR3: TGTGCCAGCAGTCCCCTAGCAAGGGTTGTCGGAGATACGCAGTATTTT. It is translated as CASSPLARVVGDTQYF.